This TCR beta chain was found in a study of OX40 agonist ivuxolimab in advanced cancers. Study summary: Across the patients, intravenous ivuxolimab was delivered every 2 weeks at 0.01 to 10 mg/kg.

Only in-frame clones appear in the TCRdb table, and some are missing; sequencing was by immunoSEQ multiplex PCR. The repertoire consists of 70,000 to 75,000 clones, with almost 90% occurring once and the leading ten covering around 2.8%. Comment on this clone: Antigen specificity is unknown.

Study-level points and caveats: It was also the case that some nonresponders had low normalized T-cell clonal expansion.

Germline V gives CDR1 SGHTA, CDR2 FQGNSA. V trimming: 5 bases; J trimming: 7 bases; junction bases outside the gene matches: 22. The CDR3 length is 18 residues. The TCR was taken from an adult with an advanced solid tumor such as melanoma, head and neck, liver or kidney cancer. This sequence joins TRBV7-2 and TRBJ2-5, with TRBD2 matching over 7 bases. The sequencing used CD4+ or CD8+ T cells sorted from blood, collected in a trial of the OX40 agonist ivuxolimab. The CDR3 reads CASSLVVGGASGVGTQYF. The DNA of the CDR3 is TGTGCCAGCAGCCTAGTGGTGGGGGGTGCTAGCGGCGTAGGGACCCAGTACTTC.